The present T cell receptor (beta chain) was sequenced within a study of T cell responses to AZD1222 COVID-19 vaccine (dated by TCRdb to the early 2020s). Some background on the complete study: AZD1222 recipients with second doses at about 4 weeks or about 12 weeks were pooled, because spike-specific TCR depth and breadth did not differ between schedules. A total of more than 230 trial participants underwent TCR sequencing, of whom approximately 200 had received two doses of AZD1222 and roughly 26 had received two doses of the MenACWY control vaccine. Enrollment into the trials was organized by age into subgroups of 18-55, 56-69 and 70-plus years, and those subgroups contained approximately 160, 26 and 62 TCR-sequenced participants, respectively.

The CDR3 starts with the cysteine, ends with the phenylalanine, and has 15 residues. Just CDR3 DNA is preserved here, 45 bases in frame from base 1. V and J lose 4 bases and 0 bases, and a span of 8 bases separates them. From the germline V gene (reference sequence), CDR1 is SGHNT and CDR2 is YYREEE. Worth noting for this clone: Which antigen it targets is not known. No much larger clone exists at a distance of one base, and base qualities are not known.

The CDR3 regions of human TCRbeta chains were analyzed by immunosequencing. Under the source paper's analysis protocol: Repertoire TCRs were checked for matches against a reference library of SARS-CoV-2-specific TCRs that had been generated using the MIRA antigen-specificity platform. Breadth meant the fraction of unique TCRs that were SARS-CoV-2-associated, whereas depth meant the fraction of total T cells that were SARS-CoV-2-associated. Using the MIRA data, every spike-specific TCR was mapped to the spike region that the TCR reacted to and assigned to either a CD4 or a CD8 class. Log10-transformed breadth and depth values were compared by one-way ANOVA with Sidak's multiple comparisons tests. TCRdb provides this immuneACCESS table in a form limited to in-frame rearrangements. Some clones are lacking; in checked studies, under half of them reflect an unresolved V gene, and why the rest are absent is not known. The V and J calls and the clone size are those of that table, but D and trimming were determined from the DNA. Within this sample are approximately 74,000 clones, with about 82% of them counted one time only. The ten largest clones take up roughly 3.1% of the sample.

Summary of the overall study and its limitations: Vaccine-associated CD4 TCRs spanned the whole spike protein, with dominant responses in regions 160-218 and 743-854. Because no day 14 peak-response samples were available, the repertoires could be characterized only after the peak T cell response. Conclusions about previously exposed vaccinees are limited because only five to seven AZD1222 recipients were SARS-CoV-2 seropositive at baseline. Participants were mostly white British, with more females than males. The authors suggested clonal diversity may have been underestimated. Spike-specific TCR breadth and depth rose significantly after two AZD1222 doses compared with day 0 and with MenACWY recipients. Reportedly, almost half of the unique spike-specific TCRs recognized epitopes lying outside the regions that are mutated in the B.1.351 and B.1.1.7 variants. In the small 56-69-year group, the increase in depth fell short of significance, most likely because of low power.

In the paper's terms, the time point label means: baseline before first vaccination. Vaccinee samples were obtained from the UK trials COV001 and COV002, which included a single-blind randomized controlled phase 2/3 trial of AZD1222 (ChAdOx1 nCoV-19) in healthy adults. For TCRbeta chain sequencing, PBMC samples were collected from trial participants at day 0 and at day 28 after the second dose. The chain is encoded by TRBV5-4 joined to TRBJ1-6; no D gene call is confident. The starting material was peripheral blood, obtained on day 0 of AZD1222 vaccination. The clonotype was recovered from an adult in good health. The sequenced DNA is TGTGCCAGCAGCCCACAGAGCTCCTATAATTCACCCCTCCACTTT. This codes for CASSPQSSYNSPLHF.